This T cell receptor beta chain was identified in a study of spatial heterogeneity in lung cancer (dated by TCRdb to the late 2010s). In the study overall: The donors were 65 to 85 patients from the lung TRACERx cohort who had early-stage, untreated non-small cell lung cancer. Follow-up PBMC samples were sequenced whenever available, with a median time to follow-up of about 24 months after resection. More beta-chain than alpha-chain transcripts were consistently detected, likely reflecting higher beta-chain transcript abundance. In the raw uncorrected reads, each unique combination of TCR and UMI appeared more than ten times on average. In non-small cell lung cancer, the study made a quantitative comparison of TCR alpha and beta repertoires among multiple tumor regions, matched nontumor lung and blood. The study linked features of the TCR repertoire to counts of nonsynonymous mutations, which were determined by whole-exome sequencing of tumor tissue. Both alpha and beta chains were TCR-sequenced in samples taken at surgery, namely 220 tumor regions, around 70 matched nontumor lung samples and about 52 PBMC samples.

There are 14 amino acids in the CDR3, from cysteine to phenylalanine inclusive. The entry retains the CDR3 DNA only, 42 bases that are in frame from base 1. V loses 4 bases of germline sequence and J loses 7 bases, and the interval between the two ends is 17 bases. Reading the germline V gene (reference sequence) gives CDR1 GTSNPN and CDR2 SVGIG. This clonotype was detected ten times or more. The antigen it binds to is not known. Base qualities are not recorded, but no much larger clone differs from it by a single base. The library was prepared using 5' RACE. The instrument was a NextSeq 500. The TCR library protocol attached a unique molecular identifier to each TCR cDNA molecule to allow correction of PCR and sequencing errors. Per the original workflow: Decombinator tools were used for TCR identification, UMI-based error correction and CDR3 extraction. TCRs above a frequency of 2 per 1,000, corresponding to the top 1% of the tumor frequency distribution, were defined as expanded. Rényi diversity was computed with the R vegan package after subsampling each repertoire 100 times to 5,000 TCRs. CDR3 similarity networks were built from amino acid triplet string-kernel similarity, with CDR3s being connected when pairwise similarity was above 0.82. The raw public reads went through TCRdb reprocessing: fastp at Q25, MiXCR clone calling, in-frame beta chains kept. Records with the same CDR3 protein are collapsed into one entry carrying the most frequent genes and DNA. Here the V and J calls rest on TCRdb's processing, not on the authors' analysis. The sample contains approximately 56,000 distinct CDR3 sequences, around 7.7% of them found a single time. Roughly 37% of the sample is held by the ten biggest clonotypes.

Results the study describes overall, beyond this receptor: Ubiquitous expanded tumor TCRs were detected in blood more often at tumor resection than at routine follow-up. Confirming at a functional level the hypothesis that regional TCRs recognize regional mutations was considered to require additional single-cell paired TCR alpha and beta sequencing. Only approximately 14 patients were included in the comparisons of baseline and follow-up blood repertoires.

Taken with the paper, the label for time point translates to: blood at routine non-recurrence follow-up after resection. TCR sequencing used whole RNA extracted from tumor and nontumor lung tissue, or from cryopreserved PBMC samples, without cell sorting. Patients were selected for TCR sequencing only if sufficient RNA was available from at least two tumor regions. The receptor's source is a female donor with early-stage non-small cell lung cancer. The sample here was PBMCs, taken at follow-up. The chain is assembled from TRBV30 and TRBJ1-5, with the D gene uncertain. The CDR3 protein sequence reads: CAWTRGSREQPQHF. In nucleotides, the sequence is TGTGCCTGGACCCGCGGAAGCCGAGAACAGCCCCAGCATTTT.